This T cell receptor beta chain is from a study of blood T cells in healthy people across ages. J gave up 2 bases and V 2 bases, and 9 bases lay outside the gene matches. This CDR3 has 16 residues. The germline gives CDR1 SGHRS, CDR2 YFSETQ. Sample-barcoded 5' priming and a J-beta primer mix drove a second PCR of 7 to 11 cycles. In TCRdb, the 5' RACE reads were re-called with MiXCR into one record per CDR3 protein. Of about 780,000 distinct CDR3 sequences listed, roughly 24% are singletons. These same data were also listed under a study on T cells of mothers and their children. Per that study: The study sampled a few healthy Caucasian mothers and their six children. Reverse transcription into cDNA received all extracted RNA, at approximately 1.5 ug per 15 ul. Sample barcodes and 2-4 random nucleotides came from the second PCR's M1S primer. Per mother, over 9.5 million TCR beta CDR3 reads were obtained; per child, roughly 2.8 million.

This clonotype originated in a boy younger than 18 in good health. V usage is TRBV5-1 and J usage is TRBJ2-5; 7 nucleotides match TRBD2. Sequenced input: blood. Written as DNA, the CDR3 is TGCGCCAGCAGCTTCGGCCAGCGGGGAGGGCAAGAGACCCAGTACTTC. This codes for CASSFGQRGGQETQYF.